This T cell receptor (beta chain) was captured in a study of blood T cell repertoires in COVID-19. Study background: Whether acute or convalescent, the COVID-19 samples came from the United States, Italy and Spain. T cells, B-cell-depleted T cells, or PBMCs provided the cDNA or gDNA that served as material.

CDR1 is SNHLY, CDR2 FYNNEI, per germline. Trimming cost V 7 bases and J 5 bases; bases outside gene matches: 7. The CDR3 runs 13 residues. Profiled with immunoSEQ multiplex PCR; TCRdb holds only in-frame clones, not every one. The profile shows roughly 160,000 clones, about 87% of them singletons. The TCR was taken from a woman aged 70-85 years with COVID-19, enrolled during active disease. Sequenced input: peripheral blood. The V gene is TRBV2, the J gene TRBJ1-1, with 7 bases that match TRBD1. The CDR3 is CASTKTGVTEAFF. CDR3 DNA: TGTGCCAGCACTAAAACAGGGGTTACTGAAGCTTTCTTT.